Listed here are 8 T cell receptor beta chains from one sample, sequenced in a study of cytomegalovirus exposure and HLA in healthy donors. PCR employed 60 Vbeta and 13 Jbeta primers. Profiled with immunoSEQ multiplex PCR; TCRdb holds only in-frame clones, not every one. The table lists approximately 110,000 clones, 73% of them singletons. Sequencing used PBMCs. The origin of the receptors is a woman younger than 45 in good health and CMV-seronegative.

This chain joins TRBV6-1 and TRBJ2-6; TRBD1 matches at 8 bases. This CDR3 is 18 amino acids long. The junction had 8 bases not matched to a gene; V was cut back by 1 base and J by 3 bases. Germline V gene sequence: CDR1 MNHNS, CDR2 SASEGT. The DNA for the CDR3 is TGTGCCAGCAGTGAAGTCTGGGGCAGGGGGCTTGGGGCCAACGTCCTGACTTTC. Protein sequence: CASSEVWGRGLGANVLTF.

This chain connects TRBV5-1 to TRBJ1-1; D gene unclear. The germline gives CDR1 SGHRS, CDR2 YFSETQ. Trimming took 4 bases from V and 1 from J, leaving 8 bases between them. The CDR3 loop spans 13 amino acids. The CDR3 protein is CASSVSGNTEAFF. The CDR3 DNA sequence: TGCGCCAGCAGCGTCTCGGGGAACACTGAAGCTTTCTTT.

In DNA, the CDR3 is TGCGCCAGCAGCTTGTCGAGGAACACTGAAGCTTTCTTT. Encoded protein: CASSLSRNTEAFF. V and J are TRBV5-1 and TRBJ1-1, with D unclear. CDR3 length equals 13 residues. The ends were cut back, 1 base at V and 1 base at J, with 5 bases in the middle. Germline lookup yields CDR1 SGHRS and CDR2 YFSETQ.

J is TRBJ2-7 and V is TRBV13; 8 bases agree with TRBD1. This CDR3 is built from 18 residues. After removal of 0 bases from V and 2 bases from J, the junction contained 12 bases not matched to a gene. Germline CDR1 is PRHDT and CDR2 is FYEKMQ (reference sequence). The CDR3 region has the DNA TGTGCCAGCAGCTTAGGCCCCAATAGGGACAGGTCCGCCTACGAGCAGTACTTC. Protein: CASSLGPNRDRSAYEQYF.

There are a few counts of this clone. The chain carries TRBV6-1 and TRBJ2-5; a weak D match, TRBD2 (6 bases). TRBJ2-7 matches the DNA end more closely, so the J call is doubtful. The CDR3 is made up of 13 amino acids. The germline gives CDR1 MNHNS, CDR2 SASEGT. The CDR3 DNA reads TGTGCCAGCCGGAGGGCAACCTCCTACGAGCAGTACTTC. Its protein product is CASRRATSYEQYF.

The chain couples TRBV7-9 to TRBJ2-7, with no clear D. Per germline, CDR1 SEHNR and CDR2 FQNEAQ (reference sequence). The CDR3 consists of 13 residues. Trimming stripped 0 bases from V and 6 bases from J, with 9 bases between. CDR3 residues: CASSLAPVTEQYF. DNA of the CDR3: TGTGCCAGCAGCTTAGCTCCGGTCACCGAGCAGTACTTC.

Regarding this clone: Different DNA sequences within this sample yield the same CDR3. The V call is TRBV6-1, the J call TRBJ2-7; D remains ambiguous. Trimming took off 4 bases at V and 2 bases at J, with 6 bases between the two ends. Germline-derived CDR1 and CDR2 are MNHNS and SASEGT. The CDR3 consists of 12 residues. CDR3 in amino acids: CASSGQTYEQYF. The DNA of the CDR3 is TGTGCCAGCAGTGGCCAGACCTACGAGCAGTACTTC.

This clone was detected only a few times. The V gene is TRBV2, the J gene TRBJ2-1; TRBD2 matches at 7 bases. V shed 8 bases and J 9 bases; nucleotides not matched to a gene: 10. Germline assignment: CDR1 SNHLY and CDR2 FYNNEI. This CDR3 is built from 13 residues. The CDR3 loop reads CASAAGERIEQFF. CDR3 bases: TGTGCCAGCGCGGCGGGGGAGAGAATTGAGCAGTTCTTC.